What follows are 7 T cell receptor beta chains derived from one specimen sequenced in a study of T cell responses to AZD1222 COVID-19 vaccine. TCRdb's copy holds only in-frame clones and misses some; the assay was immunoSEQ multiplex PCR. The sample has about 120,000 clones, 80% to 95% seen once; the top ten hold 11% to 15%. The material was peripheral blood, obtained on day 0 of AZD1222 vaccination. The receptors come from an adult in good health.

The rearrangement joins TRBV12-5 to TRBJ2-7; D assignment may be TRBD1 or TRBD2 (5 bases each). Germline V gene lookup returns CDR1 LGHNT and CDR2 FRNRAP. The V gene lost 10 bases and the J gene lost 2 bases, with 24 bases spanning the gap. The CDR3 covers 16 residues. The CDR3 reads CAKPSGTRTDTYEQYF. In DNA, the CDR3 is TGTGCTAAACCGTCCGGGACGAGGACGGACACCTACGAGCAGTACTTC.

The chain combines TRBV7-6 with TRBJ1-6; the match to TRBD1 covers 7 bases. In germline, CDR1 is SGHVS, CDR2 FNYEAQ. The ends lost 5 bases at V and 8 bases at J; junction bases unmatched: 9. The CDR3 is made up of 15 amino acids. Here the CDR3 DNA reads TGTGCCAGCAGCCTACAGGGGAACGGTGATTCACCCCTCCACTTT. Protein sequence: CASSLQGNGDSPLHF. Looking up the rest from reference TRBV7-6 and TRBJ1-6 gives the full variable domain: GAGVSQSPRYKVTKRGQDVALRCDPISGHVSLYWYRQALGQGPEFLTYFNYEAQQDKSGLPNDRFSAERPEGSISTLTIQRTEQRDSAMYRCASSLQGNGDSPLHFGNGTRLTVT.

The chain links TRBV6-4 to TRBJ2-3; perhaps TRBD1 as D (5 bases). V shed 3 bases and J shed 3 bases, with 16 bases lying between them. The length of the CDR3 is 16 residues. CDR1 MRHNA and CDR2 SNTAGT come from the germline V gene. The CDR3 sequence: CASSESGTQGTDTQYF. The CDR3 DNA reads TGTGCCAGCAGTGAAAGTGGCACGCAGGGAACAGATACGCAGTATTTT.

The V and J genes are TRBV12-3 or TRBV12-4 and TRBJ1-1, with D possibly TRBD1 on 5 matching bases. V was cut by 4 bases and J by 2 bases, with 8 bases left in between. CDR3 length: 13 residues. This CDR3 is CASSYGGNTEAFF. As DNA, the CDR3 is TGTGCCAGCAGTTACGGGGGAAACACTGAAGCTTTCTTT.

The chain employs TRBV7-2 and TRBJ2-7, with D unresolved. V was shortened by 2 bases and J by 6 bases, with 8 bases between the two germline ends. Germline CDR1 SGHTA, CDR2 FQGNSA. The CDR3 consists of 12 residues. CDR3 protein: CASSLYWGEQYF. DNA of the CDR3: TGTGCCAGCAGCTTATATTGGGGCGAGCAGTACTTC.

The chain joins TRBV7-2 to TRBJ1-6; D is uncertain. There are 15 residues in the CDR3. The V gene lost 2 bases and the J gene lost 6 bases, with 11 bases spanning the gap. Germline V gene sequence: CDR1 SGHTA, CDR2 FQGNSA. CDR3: CASSLLGSGNSPLHF. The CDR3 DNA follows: TGTGCCAGCAGCTTACTGGGGAGTGGTAATTCACCCCTCCACTTT.

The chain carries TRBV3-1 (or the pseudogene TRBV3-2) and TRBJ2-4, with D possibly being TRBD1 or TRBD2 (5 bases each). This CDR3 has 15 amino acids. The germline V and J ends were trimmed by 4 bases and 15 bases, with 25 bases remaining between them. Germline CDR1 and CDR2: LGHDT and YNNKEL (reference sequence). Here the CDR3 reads CASSLAHRGGLVGYF. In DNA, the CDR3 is TGTGCCAGCAGCCTGGCCCATAGGGGCGGGTTAGTCGGGTACTTC.